Sequencing of this TCR beta chain was carried out in a study of T cells after yellow fever vaccination. Study at large: The SMART-Seq v4 Ultra Low Input method served to prepare the low-cell-number fractions. Whole-study findings and limits: Reappearing after the booster were most of the clones from primary vaccination (roughly 95% CD4, 85% to 90% CD8).

Trimming shortened V by 6 bases and J by 5 bases, and 8 bases separated the two germline ends. The CDR3 length is 13 residues. Germline V gives CDR1 KGHSH, CDR2 LQKENI. To note about this clonotype: The antigen remains unidentified.

MiXCR, applied by TCRdb to the 5' RACE reads, yields one record per CDR3 protein. The sample holds approximately 580,000 distinct CDR3 sequences, about a sixth seen once. The input for sequencing was PBMCs, taken 5 to 6 days after the first yellow fever vaccination. The receptor's source is a man younger than 35 who received the YFV17D yellow fever vaccine. V usage is TRBV18 and J usage is TRBJ1-6, with a tentative D call TRBD1 (5 bases). CDR3 DNA: TGTGCCAGCTCGTCAGGGCATAATTCACCCCTCCACTTT. Protein product: CASSSGHNSPLHF.